These 24 T cell receptor beta chains originate from one sample sequenced in a study of T-cell memory formation after mild COVID-19. Using its own MiXCR run on the 5' RACE reads, TCRdb lists one record per CDR3 protein. The sample lists a few hundred thousand distinct CDR3 sequences; 21% were seen once. Sequencing input: PBMCs or a T cell subset sorted from them (not recorded which). These receptors were obtained from an adult woman who had mild COVID-19 (a few samples of this study predate the infection). Cell type and time point are not known.

The V and J genes are TRBV5-1 and TRBJ1-2; no clear D gene. The V end was cut by 4 bases, the J end by 4 bases, with 14 bases between. The V gene's germline CDR1 is SGHRS and CDR2 YFSETQ. The CDR3 is made up of 14 amino acids. CDR3: CASSPSDRRYGYTF. DNA for the CDR3: TGCGCCAGCAGCCCGTCTGATAGGCGCTATGGCTACACCTTC. Together with reference TRBV5-1 and TRBJ1-2, the CDR3 gives the full variable domain: KAGVTQTPRYLIKTRGQQVTLSCSPISGHRSVSWYQQTPGQGLQFLFEYFSETQRNKGNFPGRFSGRQFSNSRSEMNVSTLELGDSALYLCASSPSDRRYGYTFGSGTRLTVV.

This clonotype has a handful of counts. The chain uses TRBV4-1 and TRBJ1-5; 8 nucleotides match TRBD1. After removal of 4 bases from V and 4 bases from J, the junction contained 9 bases not matched to a gene. The CDR3 loop spans 16 amino acids. Germline loops: CDR1 MGHRA, CDR2 YSYEKL. CDR3 loop: CASSPRTGIGNQPQHF. As DNA, the CDR3 is TGCGCCAGCAGCCCCCGGACAGGGATTGGGAATCAGCCCCAGCATTTT.

J is TRBJ2-7 and V is TRBV11-3, with D possibly matching TRBD1 (6 bases). Germline V CDR1 and CDR2: SGHNT, YENEEA. V lost 0 bases, J lost 1 base, and 13 bases lay in between. The CDR3 spans 16 residues. CDR3 sequence: CASSLDGTIHSYEQYF. The DNA for the CDR3 is TGTGCCAGCAGCTTAGACGGGACAATCCATTCCTACGAGCAGTACTTC.

The rearrangement joins TRBV9 to TRBJ1-1; TRBD1 matches at 8 bases. With V trimmed by 4 bases and J by 4 bases, 12 bases remained unmatched. CDR1 and CDR2 from the germline V gene are SGDLS and YYNGEE. This CDR3 comprises 16 residues. This CDR3 is CASSPGTGRTGTEAFF. In DNA, the CDR3 is TGTGCCAGCAGCCCGGGGACAGGCAGAACGGGCACTGAAGCTTTCTTT.

V gene TRBV5-1 combines with J gene TRBJ2-1, with D possibly TRBD1 on 6 matching bases. V shed 2 bases and J shed 8 bases, with 14 bases lying between them. CDR1 is SGHRS and CDR2 is YFSETQ in the germline V gene. The CDR3 sequence is 14 residues long. DNA of the CDR3: TGCGCCAGCAGCTTTCAGAGACAGGTTGATGAGCAGTTCTTC. As protein: CASSFQRQVDEQFF.

This clonotype has just one count. This chain links TRBV7-8 with TRBJ2-2; no clear D gene. Germline CDR1 reads SGHVS; CDR2 reads FQNEAQ. Between the trimmed V and J ends, which lost 3 bases and 7 bases, there was a span of 9 bases. The CDR3 length is 13 residues. The CDR3 loop reads CASSFAASGELFF. Written as DNA, the CDR3 is TGTGCCAGCAGCTTTGCGGCTAGCGGGGAGCTGTTTTTT.

CDR3: CSVDFDGAYEQYF. DNA of the CDR3: TGCAGCGTTGATTTCGACGGAGCTTACGAGCAGTACTTC. The chain employs TRBV29-1 and TRBJ2-7; no firm D call. The CDR3 length is 13 residues. V was cut by 3 bases and J by 4 bases, with 13 bases left in between. Looked up from germline, CDR1 is SQVTM and CDR2 is ANQGSEA.

The chain is built from TRBV12-3 or TRBV12-4 and TRBJ1-2; weak D call: TRBD1 (5 bases). Trimming took 3 bases from V and 7 from J, leaving 9 bases between them. The CDR3 totals 12 residues. CDR3 residues: CASSLKGAGYTF. In DNA, the CDR3 is TGTGCCAGCAGTTTGAAAGGGGCTGGCTACACCTTC.

This clonotype appeared a few times. The rearrangement links TRBV20-1 to TRBJ1-6; D is possibly TRBD1 (5 bases). The germline gives CDR1 DFQATT, CDR2 SNEGSKA (reference sequence). The CDR3 consists of 15 residues. V lost 3 bases and J lost 8, with 17 bases in between. The CDR3 spells CSARGPRLTYSPLHF. The CDR3 DNA sequence: TGCAGTGCTAGGGGACCACGGCTAACCTATTCACCCCTCCACTTT.

This clonotype was seen more than once but under ten times. V and J are TRBV12-3 or TRBV12-4 and TRBJ2-1, with 8 bases fitting TRBD1. V dropped 6 bases and J dropped 7; count of bases not matched to a gene: 8. The CDR3 is 14 amino acids. Written as DNA, the CDR3 is TGTGCCAGCAGGGGGCAGGGGGCGCAAAATGAGCAGTTCTTC. The encoded protein is CASRGQGAQNEQFF.

There are a few counts of this clonotype. V and J are TRBV30 and TRBJ1-5, with TRBD1 identical over 7 bases. Germline loops: CDR1 GTSNPN, CDR2 SVGIG (reference sequence). Trimming took 5 bases from V and 2 from J; bases not matched to a gene: 9. This CDR3 region has 15 residues. CDR3 nucleotide sequence: TGTGCCTGGTCCCAAGTCGGACAGGGCAATCAGCCCCAGCATTTT. Its translation is CAWSQVGQGNQPQHF.

The J gene is TRBJ2-7, the V gene TRBV9; D is perhaps TRBD1 or TRBD2 (5 bases each). V was pared by 0 bases and J by 3 bases, with 10 bases between. This CDR3 region has 14 residues. CDR1 SGDLS and CDR2 YYNGEE come from the germline V gene. The CDR3 loop is CASSVATGLYEQYF. CDR3 in DNA: TGTGCCAGCAGCGTAGCGACGGGGCTCTACGAGCAGTACTTC.

This clonotype was counted a few times. V gene TRBV4-3 combines with J gene TRBJ2-2, with 7 bases lining up with TRBD2. Germline V lookup: CDR1 LGHNA, CDR2 YSLEER. This CDR3 is built from 17 residues. V lost 1 base to trimming and J lost 0 bases; unmatched junction nucleotides: 5. CDR3 in amino acids: CASSQVAGPANTGELFF. The CDR3 DNA follows: TGCGCCAGCAGCCAAGTAGCGGGCCCCGCGAACACCGGGGAGCTGTTTTTT.

The rearrangement links TRBV7-9 to TRBJ2-3; D could derive from TRBD1 or TRBD2 (6 bases each). The CDR3 is 15 amino acids. Germline V CDR1 and CDR2: SEHNR, FQNEAQ (reference sequence). V shed 5 bases and J shed 5 bases, with 17 bases lying between them. As DNA, the CDR3 is TGTGCCAGCAGCACCGTTGGAGGGGGAGAAGATACGCAGTATTTT. Its translation: CASSTVGGGEDTQYF.

V and J are TRBV7-9 and TRBJ1-2, with 7 nucleotides matching TRBD1. From germline, CDR1 is SEHNR and CDR2 FQNEAQ (reference sequence). The CDR3 has 13 amino acids. V was clipped by 4 bases and J by 8 bases; unmatched bases: 7. The CDR3 region has the DNA TGTGCCAGCAGCTACAGGGGATCAGAAGGCTACACCTTC. It translates to CASSYRGSEGYTF.

Concerning this clonotype: Mismatch with germline at one junction end may stem from a read error. This sequence joins TRBV29-1 and TRBJ2-7; D is perhaps TRBD1 or TRBD2 (5 bases each). CDR3 length: 14 amino acids. Germline V gene sequence: CDR1 SQVTM, CDR2 ANQGSEA. This CDR3 reads CQRTRGASSYEQYF. CDR3 DNA sequence: TGTCAGCGTACAAGGGGAGCCAGCTCCTACGAGCAGTACTTC.

This clonotype showed up just a few times. V is TRBV4-1 and J is TRBJ2-1, with 12 bases that match TRBD2. Germline V gene lookup returns CDR1 MGHRA and CDR2 YSYEKL. The CDR3 length is 15 residues. With 6 bases clipped from V and 1 base from J, the junction kept 1 base outside the gene matches. Written as DNA, the CDR3 is TGCGCCAGCAGACTAGCGGGGGGTTCCTACAATGAGCAGTTCTTC. Translated: CASRLAGGSYNEQFF.

This rearrangement joins TRBV12-3 or TRBV12-4 to TRBJ1-2; TRBD1 matches at 7 bases. The junction had 6 bases not matched to a gene; V was cut back by 3 bases and J by 5 bases. The CDR3 length is 14 residues. The CDR3, as DNA: TGTGCCAGCAGTTTTGGGGACAGAACGTATGGCTACACCTTC. This sequence encodes CASSFGDRTYGYTF.

Many counts were recorded for this clonotype. The genes are TRBV5-1 and TRBJ1-5; maybe TRBD1 (5 bases). The germline V and J ends were trimmed by 4 bases and 6 bases, with 17 bases remaining between them. The CDR3 is 15 amino acids. From germline, CDR1 is SGHRS and CDR2 YFSETQ. The DNA for the CDR3 is TGCGCCAGCAGCCCCGACCCGGGGGGGGGTCAGCCCCAGCATTTT. Translating it yields CASSPDPGGGQPQHF.

CDR3 protein: CSARVGGNGELFF. For the CDR3, the DNA is TGCAGTGCTAGAGTCGGAGGGAACGGGGAGCTGTTTTTT. The chain has TRBV20-1 and TRBJ2-2; D possibly corresponds to TRBD2 (6 bases). Germline V gene sequence: CDR1 DFQATT, CDR2 SNEGSKA (reference sequence). The length of the CDR3 is 13 residues. Trimming stripped 1 base from V and 7 bases from J, with 10 bases between.

This clonotype was counted only a few times. The chain's CDR3 is CATSAGGQETQYF. The CDR3 DNA sequence: TGTGCCACCAGTGCAGGGGGTCAAGAGACCCAGTACTTC. This chain joins TRBV24-1 and TRBJ2-5; TRBD1 matches 7 bases. The V and J ends lost 5 bases and 2 bases, in that order; junction bases with no gene match: 1. The germline V gene has CDR1 KGHDR and CDR2 SFDVKD. CDR3 length equals 13 residues.

This clonotype was seen only a few times. The CDR3 nucleotides read TGCGCCAGCAGCTCCGTCAGGGGGCGAGACGCTGAAGCTTTCTTT. Translating it yields CASSSVRGRDAEAFF. This rearrangement joins TRBV5-1 to TRBJ1-1; 8 bases match TRBD1. Germline V CDR1 and CDR2: SGHRS, YFSETQ. CDR3 size: 15 residues. The V gene end was trimmed by 3 bases and the J gene end by 6 bases; junction bases not matched to a gene: 10. Variable domain in full (rest from reference TRBV5-1 and TRBJ1-1): KAGVTQTPRYLIKTRGQQVTLSCSPISGHRSVSWYQQTPGQGLQFLFEYFSETQRNKGNFPGRFSGRQFSNSRSEMNVSTLELGDSALYLCASSSVRGRDAEAFFGQGTRLTVV.

This chain links TRBV20-1 with TRBJ2-2, with 13 bases that match TRBD2. V lost 3 bases, J lost 6 bases, and 4 bases stayed unmatched. Germline V CDR1 and CDR2: DFQATT, SNEGSKA (reference sequence). The CDR3 runs 15 residues. The CDR3 sequence: CSARPGLAGPGELFF. As DNA, the CDR3 is TGCAGTGCTAGGCCGGGACTAGCGGGACCCGGGGAGCTGTTTTTT.

V and J are TRBV24-1 and TRBJ1-1; the D gene is possibly TRBD1 (6 bases). CDR1 and CDR2 from the germline V gene are KGHDR and SFDVKD. This CDR3 is built from 13 residues. Trimming removed 2 bases at V and 7 bases at J, with 10 bases between. The CDR3, as DNA: TGTGCCACCAGTGATTCCTCGGACAGTGAAGCTTTCTTT. Translation: CATSDSSDSEAFF.